This entry features one T cell receptor (beta chain) sequence. Its matching antigen is unknown. Study observations and caveats: Tumor Treg TCRs overlapped most with tumor naive CD4+ cells.

Semi-nested PCR with Nested Universal Primer A followed constant-region reverse priming of full-length variable regions. TCRdb re-analysed the 5' RACE reads in MiXCR, keeping a single row per CDR3 protein. The sample holds about 64,000 distinct CDR3 sequences, approximately 23% seen once. Germline values: CDR1 MDHEN, CDR2 SYDVKM. V was pared by 4 bases and J by 6 bases, with 13 bases between. This CDR3 has 13 amino acids. The sequenced sample was memory CD4+ T cells sorted from a lymph node. Specified subset: memory CD4+ T cells, CD4+CD45RO+CD25-. This sequence was found in a female donor with breast cancer. The genes are TRBV28 and TRBJ2-7, with D perhaps matching TRBD2 (6 bases). CDR3 in DNA: TGTGCCAGCAGTTACCGCCTAGCGAGCGAGCAGTACTTC. The encoded protein is CASSYRLASEQYF.